This TCR beta chain was documented in a study of cytomegalovirus exposure and HLA in healthy donors (dated by TCRdb to the late 2010s). For the wider study: According to an earlier analysis of a few hundred of the donors, about 179 million T cells yielded 117 million unique TCR beta sequences and about 280 Gb of sequence data. To predict cytomegalovirus infection status, the study combined high-throughput TCR immunosequencing, statistical association of individual TCRs with disease status, and machine learning. Donor age, sex, ethnicity and CMV serostatus were compiled together with the repertoire data. The number of typed donors differed by locus: roughly 620-630 for A, B, C, DRB1 and DQB1; some 500 for DQA1; approximately 610 for DPA1; and about 450 for DPB1. Approximately 300 gigabases of sequencing data and 70 million to 95 million unique TCR sequences made up an early release that covered around 640 HLA-typed donors. The T cell repertoires of 670 or so subjects were profiled by immunosequencing and related to cytomegalovirus serostatus. A separate validation cohort of some 130 different subjects was used in addition to the approximately 700-subject first cohort. In the later analysis, no new phenotypic data were used to find candidate immune exposures; instead, reliance was placed on TCR beta sequences and their occurrence across donors. A later genetic analysis used genome-wide SNP genotypes for about three fifths of the 666 donors, treating that subset as a discovery cohort. Class I and class II HLA loci were covered by the typing at four-digit resolution. A later analysis re-examined previously published TCR beta repertoires from more than 600 donors and added high-resolution HLA genotyping to investigate patterns of TCR occurrence. An earlier analysis of some 500 of the donors applied high-throughput TCR beta sequencing to assess whether each TCR beta V gene segment acted as functional or pseudogenic. All discovery cohort repertoires had been generated on a single sequencing platform. Because of strong linkage in the cohort, five DR-DQ haplotypes were treated as single units for association and clustering. The aim of the study was to test whether cataloging public T cell receptors could identify signatures of past pathogen exposure. Among 300 to 450 genotyped donors of the cohort, an average of approximately 240,000 unique TCR beta nucleotide sequences were sequenced per donor, about a sixth of them non-productive. Among the roughly 400 genotyped donors, approximately 82% belonged to the genetic ancestry cluster associated with self-reported Caucasian donors.

Library construction relied on the immunoSEQ multiplex PCR assay. The multiplex PCR relied on a mix of 60 forward primers for TCR Vbeta segments and 13 reverse primers for TCR Jbeta segments. The CDR3 region of rearranged TCR beta genes was amplified from genomic DNA by a multiplex PCR assay. Amplified TCR beta libraries were sequenced as 87-base-pair reads on the Illumina HiSeq System. From the authors' description of their analysis: Across the 600 to 700 repertoires, a later analysis counted 80 million or so unique TCR beta chains, roughly 11 million of which were shared by at least two donors. To remove PCR and sequencing errors, raw reads were error-corrected and collapsed into unique sequences using a nearest-neighbor algorithm that merged closely related sequences. V, D and J gene segments were assigned by aligning CDR3 sequences to IMGT reference sequences. For a sequence to be retained, a match of at least six nucleotides to both a V gene segment and a J gene segment was required. Rearrangements were classified as productive when the CDR3 lacked stop codons and remained in frame with V and J, and all other rearrangements were classified as non-productive. CDR3 was defined by IMGT convention, running from the second conserved V-encoded cysteine to the conserved J-encoded phenylalanine. Sequences without an unambiguous match to a single V gene segment were excluded from the earlier analysis of over 500 of the donors. An earlier analysis of roughly 590 of the donors called V segments functional above 56.7% productive rearrangements and segregating when the between-donor standard deviation exceeded 5%. A statistical classification framework was developed to diagnose cytomegalovirus status using the catalog of TCR beta chain sequences. In a later analysis, V and J genes were assigned by comparing TCR nucleotide sequences against IMGT/GENE-DB human TR gene sequences. A later analysis assigned CDR3 sequences and most-parsimonious VDJ recombination scenarios with the TCRdist pipeline. In a later analysis, each TCR beta chain was defined by its CDR3 amino acid sequence together with its V-gene family, and reads without a unique V-gene family were excluded. In a later analysis, some 600 highly shared, low-generation-probability nucleotide sequences were removed to address suspected cross-contamination and a sequencing artifact. In a later analysis, a clonal expansion index for each public chain was calculated from normalized within-repertoire ranks of inferred template counts. In a later analysis, generation probabilities were computed using a VDJ recombination model fitted to out-of-frame rearrangements, and the results were checked against IGoR. A later analysis scored TCR-TCR, TCR-HLA and TCR-CMV co-occurrence with hypergeometric tests, applying a repertoire-size bias correction to TCR pairs. False discovery rates were estimated in a later analysis by permuting HLA or CMV assignments 20 times. In a later analysis, co-occurring TCRs were grouped using DBSCAN, with TCRdist sequence similarity added in when clustering inside HLA-allele-positive subsets. Repertoires with fewer than 30,000 or more than 120,000 public chains were left out of co-occurrence clustering, as were about five repertoires with anomalous nucleotide sharing. Sourced from immuneACCESS, this table was stored by TCRdb with only in-frame sequences that have V and J called. A share of the clones is absent; for the studies checked, an unresolved V gene accounts for under half, and the remainder has no known explanation. V and J calls and clone size follow that table, whereas D and trimming were derived from the DNA. The sample has roughly 170,000 clones on record, 75% to 90% of them singletons. Of the sample, 6% to 7.5% is held by the ten largest clones.

The full study reports these points: In a later analysis, HLA-associated TCR beta chains showed more clonal expansion and lower generation probabilities than non-associated chains that were equally common. In an earlier analysis of 587 of the donors, most TCR beta V segments appeared in productive rearrangements about 90% or about 30% of the time, broadly matching IMGT annotations. In a later analysis, the rate of TCR association differed among HLA loci, with DRB1 alleles having the most associated TCRs and HLA-C alleles having the fewest. The study gave a list of 150 to 200 TCR beta chains associated with cytomegalovirus. Some IMGT-functional V segments, including TRBV6-2 and TRBV6-3, could not be distinguished by the 87-base-pair reads and were therefore excluded. A group of highly shared sequence variants was considered likely to be a technical artifact of the sequencing pipeline. When HLA alleles, especially DR and DQ, strongly co-occurred, attributing TCR associations to individual alleles was difficult. Compared with the 666-donor mean, donors in an Asian-associated ancestry cluster had fewer N-insertions in productive TCRs, according to a later genetic analysis. Correlated functional status among segregating V segments might be attributable to linkage disequilibrium, but an unknown experimental factor could not be ruled out. A later genetic analysis associated a missense DCLRE1C variant with V-gene and J-gene trimming of TCR beta chains, and an independent cohort replicated the association. HLA typing was unavailable for some donors at each locus, so association tests used only the typed subset. Only TCR beta chains were sequenced in this cohort, and the absence of alpha or paired-chain data limited detectable features. The presence/absence analyses assumed that sequencing depth was roughly uniform across donors, and that assumption may not be true. The only immune exposure information available for the cohort was CMV serostatus. In vitro tests confirmed that three of the cytomegalovirus-associated TCR beta chains recognize cytomegalovirus antigens. In both the original and validation cohorts, the classifier was reported to diagnose cytomegalovirus status with high specificity and sensitivity. A further reported finding was that TCR beta sequences accurately predicted the HLA-A and HLA-B alleles for most subjects in the first cohort. Most TCR sequences were observed very rarely across donors, whereas some public TCRs were present in many individuals. The earlier analysis of approximately 560 of the donors excluded around 17 rarely observed V segments, including chromosome 9 orphons, because counts were too low. A later analysis associated 17,000 or so TCR beta sequences with specific HLA alleles at a false discovery rate of 0.05. According to a later analysis, most CMV-associated TCR beta chains appeared to be HLA-restricted, and the HLA associations seemed to be driven largely by CMV exposure. In a later analysis, several top co-occurrence clusters were reported to appear linked to parvovirus B19, influenza, CMV and Epstein-Barr virus. According to the authors, the approach could potentially be generalized to other disease states and immunological phenotypes.

The cohort comprised around 700 healthy bone marrow donors. At the time of sampling, all cohort members were nominally healthy, though unrecorded immune exposures were likely present. The donor tested CMV seropositive and was one of the 289 seropositive cohort members. Every donor gave a peripheral blood sample, and the peripheral blood mononuclear cells from that sample were used for TCR beta sequencing. Genomic DNA extraction from the blood cell samples was performed with the Qiagen DNeasy Blood Extraction Kit. As to this clone: Its recognized antigen is unknown. At one end the junction does not follow the germline gene, possibly because of a read error.

Spanning cysteine to phenylalanine, the CDR3 consists of 17 amino acids. The kept DNA is CDR3 alone, 51 bases in frame from the first base. Material for sequencing was PBMCs. This chain is built from TRBV5-3 and TRBJ1-2; the central 7 bases match TRBD1. TRBV5-3 is filed as an ORF, its function uncertain. This TCR was sampled from a man aged 25 to 45 in good health and CMV-seropositive. This receptor carries the CDR3 CARSAGTGTDVYYDYTF. The DNA reads TGTGCCAGAAGCGCGGGAACTGGGACAGACGTTTACTATGACTACACCTTC.